These 28 T cell receptor beta chains share one sample of origin, sequenced in a study of T cell repertoires in cytomegalovirus infection. TCRdb re-analysed the reads in MiXCR, keeping a single row per CDR3 protein. Found here are hundreds of thousands of distinct CDR3 sequences, 20% to 30% of them singletons; the top ten hold 8%. Sequencing was performed on CD8+ T cells from PBMCs. These receptors were obtained from a human donor in good health (CMV status not recorded). Some clones in this sample may be carry-over from other donors' samples.

Ten or more counts support this clonotype. The genes are TRBV7-9 and TRBJ2-1; no firm D call. V dropped 5 bases and J dropped 4 bases, with 15 bases sitting between them. The germline V gene encodes CDR1 SEHNR and CDR2 FQNEAQ (reference sequence). This CDR3 region has 15 residues. The CDR3 DNA reads TGTGCCAGCAGCCCCCAAAGGGCTGATTACAATGAGCAGTTCTTC. Its protein product is CASSPQRADYNEQFF.

This clonotype was picked up a small number of times. The chain joins TRBV9 to TRBJ2-1; 10 positions match TRBD1. This CDR3 spans 16 amino acids. Per the germline V gene, CDR1 is SGDLS and CDR2 is YYNGEE. After removal of 2 bases from V and 3 bases from J, the junction contained 5 bases not matched to a gene. The CDR3 region is CASSVDRDRGYNEQFF. In DNA form, the CDR3 reads TGTGCCAGCAGCGTTGACCGGGACAGGGGCTACAATGAGCAGTTCTTC. Using reference TRBV9 and TRBJ2-1 for the parts outside the CDR3, the full variable domain is DSGVTQTPKHLITATGQRVTLRCSPRSGDLSVYWYQQSLDQGLQFLIQYYNGEERAKGNILERFSAQQFPDLHSELNLSSLELGDSALYFCASSVDRDRGYNEQFFGPGTRLTVL.

This clonotype was detected only a few times. The junction departs from the called germline gene at one end, perhaps through a read error. The V gene is TRBV6-2 or TRBV6-3, the J gene TRBJ2-4; D is uncertain. CDR3 length equals 13 residues. CDR1 MNHEY and CDR2 SVGEGT come from the germline V gene. In nucleotides, the CDR3 is TGTGCCAGCAGTTACCAATCGACCCCGCTGGCTGCCTTC. It specifies CASSYQSTPLAAF.

The chain employs TRBV5-1 and TRBJ2-7; D remains unclear. Germline CDR1 and CDR2: SGHRS and YFSETQ. Trimming removed 1 base from V and 2 bases from J, with 10 bases in between. The CDR3 covers 14 residues. CDR3 nucleotide sequence: TGCGCCAGCAGCTTGTGGCCTGGGGCCTACGAGCAGTACTTC. Translating gives CASSLWPGAYEQYF.

The chain employs TRBV2 and TRBJ1-4; D might be TRBD1 (6 bases). Per the germline V gene, CDR1 is SNHLY and CDR2 is FYNNEI. This CDR3 contains 15 residues. V lost 7 bases and J lost 3, with 15 bases in between. CDR3 DNA sequence: TGTGCCAGCACCGTCACAGGGTTTCCTAATGAAAAACTGTTTTTT. This codes for CASTVTGFPNEKLFF.

The rearrangement uses TRBV7-9 and TRBJ2-7; D is perhaps TRBD2 (6 bases). V lost 5 bases to trimming and J lost 3 bases, with 11 bases between them. Germline CDR1 and CDR2: SEHNR and FQNEAQ (reference sequence). The CDR3 loop spans 13 amino acids. The CDR3 region has the DNA TGTGCCAGCAGCCGGGACGGGGGCTACGAGCAGTACGTC. This sequence encodes CASSRDGGYEQYV.

The rearrangement links TRBV19 to TRBJ1-5; possible D gene TRBD1, 5 bases. The V end was cut by 6 bases, the J end by 4 bases, with 25 bases between. CDR3 size: 18 residues. Germline CDR1 LNHDA, CDR2 SQIVND (reference sequence). CDR3 loop: CASRLKLSTDYGNQPQHF. CDR3 bases: TGTGCCAGTAGGCTCAAACTCTCGACAGACTACGGGAATCAGCCCCAGCATTTT.

This clonotype was detected ten times or more. This sequence joins TRBV4-1 and TRBJ2-7, with no clear D. Germline CDR1 MGHRA, CDR2 YSYEKL. The length of the CDR3 is 14 residues. Trimming took 1 base from V and 3 from J, leaving 10 bases between them. The CDR3 DNA sequence: TGCGCCAGCAGCCAAGCTTGGTCTCTCTACGAGCAGTACTTC. Its protein is CASSQAWSLYEQYF.

This clonotype was seen repeatedly, ten times or more. The genes are TRBV7-6 and TRBJ2-1; D not resolved. Trimming took 1 base from V and 6 from J, leaving 4 bases between them. Germline-derived CDR1 and CDR2 are SGHVS and FNYEAQ. The CDR3 contains 12 residues. The CDR3 protein is CASSLEVNEQFF. CDR3 coding DNA: TGTGCCAGCAGCTTAGAGGTCAATGAGCAGTTCTTC.

This chain links TRBV29-1 with TRBJ2-3; D gene uncertain. CDR1 and CDR2 (germline): SQVTM, ANQGSEA. The CDR3 contains 14 residues. V gave up 1 base and J gave up 2 bases, with 10 bases separating them. The CDR3 reads CSVEGGLFTDTQYF. In DNA, the CDR3 is TGCAGCGTTGAAGGGGGTCTTTTCACAGATACGCAGTATTTT.

This rearrangement joins TRBV14 to TRBJ1-2; D ambiguous. Germline assignment: CDR1 SGHDN and CDR2 FVKESK. The V and J ends lost 4 bases and 8 bases respectively, with 17 bases between them. There are 14 residues in the CDR3. The chain's CDR3 is CASSLSRMGRGYTF. The CDR3 bases are TGTGCCAGCAGCCTTAGCAGGATGGGTCGCGGCTACACCTTC.

The V and J genes are TRBV25-1 and TRBJ1-2, with D possibly matching TRBD1 (6 bases). Germline V CDR1 and CDR2: MGHDK, SYGVNS. The CDR3 spans 14 residues. Trimming removed 3 bases at V and 8 bases at J, with 16 bases between. CDR3 in amino acids: CASSEYRVIEGYTF. CDR3 DNA: TGTGCCAGCAGTGAGTACAGGGTGATAGAGGGCTACACCTTC.

Concerning this clonotype: One base away lies a much larger clone, so this may be a sequencing read error. The chain combines TRBV7-6 with TRBJ2-3; tentative D call: TRBD1 (6 bases). This CDR3 comprises 16 residues. CDR1 is SGHVS, CDR2 FNYEAQ, per germline. CDR3 nucleotide sequence: TGTGCCAGCGGCTTAGAACGGACAGATGGCACAGATACGCAGTATTTT. Its translation is CASGLERTDGTDTQYF. Full variable domain (outside the CDR3, taken from reference TRBV7-6 and TRBJ2-3): GAGVSQSPRYKVTKRGQDVALRCDPISGHVSLYWYRQALGQGPEFLTYFNYEAQQDKSGLPNDRFSAERPEGSISTLTIQRTEQRDSAMYRCASGLERTDGTDTQYFGPGTRLTVL.

The chain recombines TRBV29-1 with TRBJ2-2, with 14 bases matching TRBD2. Looked up from germline, CDR1 is SQVTM and CDR2 is ANQGSEA. CDR3 size: 17 residues. V was pared by 1 base and J by 0 bases, with 1 base of the junction left unmatched. CDR3 in amino acids: CSVEGTSGGTNTGELFF. CDR3 nucleotides: TGCAGCGTTGAAGGGACTAGCGGGGGGACGAACACCGGGGAGCTGTTTTTT.

This clonotype was detected only a few times. This rearrangement joins TRBV12-3 or TRBV12-4 to TRBJ1-1; D is possibly TRBD1 (6 bases). Trimming left V 2 bases short and J 0 bases short, with 10 bases between. This CDR3 has 15 amino acids. The CDR3 DNA sequence: TGTGCCAGCAGTTTAACAGGGAGCTTGAACACTGAAGCTTTCTTT. It yields the protein CASSLTGSLNTEAFF.

This chain uses TRBV29-1 with TRBJ2-1, with TRBD2 matching over 13 bases. The CDR3 has 18 residues. V shed 2 bases, J shed 3 bases, and the junction held 10 bases outside the gene matches. Germline V lookup: CDR1 SQVTM, CDR2 ANQGSEA. CDR3 sequence reads: CSVERRTSGGAFYNEQFF. The CDR3 coding sequence is TGCAGCGTTGAACGGCGAACTAGCGGGGGGGCCTTCTACAATGAGCAGTTCTTC.

This chain links TRBV20-1 with TRBJ2-5, with 13 bases identical to TRBD2. The V segment lost 2 bases and the J segment 5 bases; nucleotides outside the gene matches: 11. Germline CDR1 is DFQATT and CDR2 is SNEGSKA (reference sequence). The CDR3 extends over 17 amino acids. The CDR3 region has the DNA TGCAGTGCTAGAAAAACTAGCGGGGGGGCCGCTCAGGAGACCCAGTACTTC. This sequence encodes CSARKTSGGAAQETQYF.

This chain uses TRBV10-3 with TRBJ2-6, with TRBD1 identical over 12 bases. In germline, CDR1 is ENHRY, CDR2 SYGVKD. The CDR3 contains 20 residues. V shed 8 bases, J shed 4 bases, and the junction held 18 bases outside the gene matches. Here the CDR3 reads CAILNPVRDRGLRGANVLTF. CDR3 DNA sequence: TGTGCCATCTTAAACCCCGTCCGGGACAGGGGGCTAAGGGGGGCCAACGTCCTGACTTTC.

The chain links TRBV29-1 to TRBJ1-2; D not certain. Germline loops: CDR1 SQVTM, CDR2 ANQGSEA. CDR3 length equals 14 residues. Trimming removed 0 bases from V and 3 bases from J, with 11 bases in between. The CDR3 sequence is CSVEDPPRDYGYTF. In DNA form, the CDR3 reads TGCAGCGTTGAAGACCCACCCCGGGACTATGGCTACACCTTC.

The chain couples TRBV28 to TRBJ1-2; the match to TRBD1 covers 8 bases. The germline V gene encodes CDR1 MDHEN and CDR2 SYDVKM. Trimming cost V 6 bases and J 6 bases; bases outside gene matches: 9. The CDR3 totals 14 residues. CDR3 protein: CASSQPWTGHGYTF. DNA for the CDR3: TGTGCCAGCAGCCAACCTTGGACAGGGCATGGCTACACCTTC.

There are many counts of this clonotype. J is TRBJ1-6 and V is TRBV7-9; maybe TRBD1 (5 bases). Germline CDR1 reads SEHNR; CDR2 reads FQNEAQ (reference sequence). CDR3 length: 14 amino acids. V lost 5 bases and J lost 11, with 16 bases in between. In nucleotides, the CDR3 is TGTGCCAGCAGCCCAAATCAGGGAAGGACACCCCTCCACTTT. This codes for CASSPNQGRTPLHF. The full variable domain, rest sourced from reference TRBV7-9 and TRBJ1-6, is DTGVSQNPRHKITKRGQNVTFRCDPISEHNRLYWYRQTLGQGPEFLTYFQNEAQLEKSRLLSDRFSAERPKGSFSTLEIQRTEQGDSAMYLCASSPNQGRTPLHFGNGTRLTVT.

This clonotype was detected only once. At one boundary the junction diverges from the germline segment, which might be a read error. The V gene is TRBV19, the J gene TRBJ2-1; 9 positions match TRBD2. The CDR3 contains 14 residues. The germline gives CDR1 LNHDA, CDR2 SQIVND (reference sequence). The CDR3 spells CVSKAGGSYNEQFF. Here the CDR3 DNA reads TGTGTCAGTAAAGCGGGGGGCTCCTACAATGAGCAGTTCTTC.

This clonotype has a single count. No conserved phenylalanine or tryptophan ends this CDR3, so it is likely a read error. The chain joins TRBV25-1 to TRBJ2-2; D unresolved. Trimming left V 7 bases short and J 3 bases short, with 9 bases between. CDR3 length equals 13 residues. Per germline, CDR1 MGHDK and CDR2 SYGVNS. CDR3 bases: TGTGCCAGCACCGGCACCTACACCGGGGAGCTGTTTTCT. This codes for CASTGTYTGELFS.

The chain carries TRBV28 and TRBJ1-4; D possibly corresponds to TRBD1 (5 bases). This CDR3 is 15 amino acids long. Trimming took 6 bases from V and 7 from J, leaving 18 bases between them. Germline loops: CDR1 MDHEN, CDR2 SYDVKM. The CDR3 DNA reads as TGTGCCAGCAGCACCCGGGACGTTAGGGGTGAAAAACTGTTTTTT. Protein sequence: CASSTRDVRGEKLFF.

The gene calls are TRBV6-5 and TRBJ2-2; D may be TRBD2 (7 bases). CDR3 length: 14 amino acids. V dropped 6 bases and J dropped 3 bases, with 11 bases sitting between them. CDR1 MNHEY and CDR2 SVGAGI come from the germline V gene. As DNA, the CDR3 is TGTGCCAGCAGCCGGGGGGCATACACCGGGGAGCTGTTTTTT. It encodes CASSRGAYTGELFF.

V and J are TRBV5-1 and TRBJ2-7; D gene uncertain. The CDR3 sequence is 13 residues long. The germline CDR1 and CDR2 sequences are SGHRS and YFSETQ. V dropped 0 bases and J dropped 4 bases, with 8 bases sitting between them. Written as DNA, the CDR3 is TGCGCCAGCAGCTTGGGCGACGAGTACGAGCAGTACTTC. This encodes CASSLGDEYEQYF.

This clonotype showed up just a few times. Here the CDR3 DNA reads TGCAGCGTTGAAGAAGAGGCGCCCAACTATGGCTACACCTTC. Translating gives CSVEEEAPNYGYTF. The rearrangement links TRBV29-1 to TRBJ1-2, with no clear D. This CDR3 region has 14 residues. With 0 bases removed from V and 2 bases from J, the gap between germline ends came to 10 bases. Germline V gene lookup returns CDR1 SQVTM and CDR2 ANQGSEA.

The sample holds many counts of this clonotype. This chain joins TRBV7-8 and TRBJ1-6; D is uncertain. Trimming took off 5 bases at V and 5 bases at J, with 4 bases between the two ends. This CDR3 has 12 residues. Germline V gives CDR1 SGHVS, CDR2 FQNEAQ. This CDR3 is CASSPHNSPLHF. The CDR3 DNA follows: TGTGCCAGCAGCCCGCATAATTCACCCCTCCACTTT.